Shown below are 14 T cell receptor beta chains from a single sample sequenced in a study of T cell responses to AZD1222 COVID-19 vaccine. The protocol was immunoSEQ multiplex PCR, while the TCRdb copy is restricted to in-frame clones and leaves out a portion. The sample includes about 190,000 clones, over 85% seen only once; the top ten take approximately 4%. Specimen: peripheral blood, collected 28 days after the second dose of the MenACWY control vaccine. These receptors came from an adult who received the MenACWY meningococcal vaccine as a control.

In its sample, this clone was seen once. This chain uses TRBV2 with TRBJ1-1; TRBD1 is a possible D gene (5 bases). The CDR3 is made up of 14 amino acids. V lost 3 bases to trimming and J lost 3 bases, with 11 bases between them. Looked up from germline, CDR1 is SNHLY and CDR2 is FYNNEI. CDR3 nucleotide sequence: TGTGCCAGCAGTGACCCAGGGAGAGACACTGAAGCTTTCTTT. Its translation is CASSDPGRDTEAFF.

The chain is built from TRBV24-1 and TRBJ2-3; D uncertain. V lost 9 bases to trimming and J lost 1 base, with 10 bases between them. Germline V gene sequence: CDR1 KGHDR, CDR2 SFDVKD. The CDR3 is 13 residues long. The CDR3 is CATGNWGTDTQYF. In nucleotides, the CDR3 is TGTGCCACCGGGAACTGGGGCACAGATACGCAGTATTTT.

The genes are TRBV7-2 and TRBJ1-2, with 7 bases lining up with TRBD1. Germline loops: CDR1 SGHTA, CDR2 FQGNSA. The trim removed 5 bases at V and 4 bases at J, leaving 7 bases unmatched. This CDR3 is 14 amino acids long. The CDR3 coding sequence is TGTGCCAGCAGCAGACCGGGACAGCCCTATGGCTACACCTTC. This translates into CASSRPGQPYGYTF.

The gene calls are TRBV9 and TRBJ2-7, with TRBD2 as a possible D gene (6 bases). V was clipped by 1 base and J by 5 bases, with 13 bases between them. Germline CDR1 reads SGDLS; CDR2 reads YYNGEE. The CDR3 extends over 14 amino acids. CDR3 sequence: CASSVNPSAHEQYF. CDR3 nucleotides: TGTGCCAGCAGCGTAAATCCTAGCGCCCACGAGCAGTACTTC.

The chain combines TRBV5-6 with TRBJ2-4; 9 bases line up with TRBD1. This CDR3 has 14 amino acids. Unmatched junction bases numbered 9, after V lost 4 bases and J lost 10 bases. CDR1 and CDR2 (germline): SGHDT, YYEEEE. The CDR3 sequence: CASSRGQGLIIQYF. CDR3 DNA: TGTGCCAGCAGCCGGGGACAGGGACTAATAATTCAGTACTTC.

This clone was seen just once. The chain carries TRBV7-2 and TRBJ1-1; weak D call: TRBD1 (5 bases). Trimming left V 0 bases short and J 11 bases short, with 13 bases between. The CDR3 loop spans 13 amino acids. Germline lookup yields CDR1 SGHTA and CDR2 FQGNSA. The CDR3, as DNA: TGTGCCAGCAGCTTAGCGGCGGGGGTTCATGCTTTCTTT. Translating gives CASSLAAGVHAFF.

The chain has TRBV28 and TRBJ2-1, with TRBD2 as a possible D gene (6 bases). V dropped 5 bases and J dropped 3 bases, with 17 bases sitting between them. This CDR3 comprises 16 residues. Germline assignment: CDR1 MDHEN and CDR2 SYDVKM. The CDR3: CASSPHPRGLYNEQFF. The DNA of the CDR3 is TGTGCCAGCAGTCCCCATCCACGGGGACTCTACAATGAGCAGTTCTTC.

The chain carries TRBV9 and TRBJ2-3, with a possible D match to TRBD2 (6 bases). The CDR3 sequence is 16 residues long. Germline-derived CDR1 and CDR2 are SGDLS and YYNGEE. Trimming left V 0 bases short and J 0 bases short, with 11 bases between. The CDR3 bases are TGTGCCAGCAGCGTAGGGGGTAGCGGTAGCACAGATACGCAGTATTTT. Its translation: CASSVGGSGSTDTQYF.

The chain combines TRBV11-3 with TRBJ2-7; D tentatively reads TRBD1 or TRBD2 (6 bases each). V shed 7 bases and J shed 5 bases, with 21 bases lying between them. Germline CDR1 is SGHNT and CDR2 is YENEEA. This CDR3 spans 15 amino acids. The CDR3 DNA sequence: TGTGCCAGCACCCAAAGGGGGGATCAAGGCCACGAGCAGTACTTC. It codes for CASTQRGDQGHEQYF.

This chain joins TRBV7-2 and TRBJ1-1; 9 bases match TRBD1. CDR3 length: 15 amino acids. V shed 5 bases and J 4 bases; nucleotides not matched to a gene: 8. Germline values: CDR1 SGHTA, CDR2 FQGNSA. The CDR3 is CASSLTGGSGTEAFF. As DNA, the CDR3 is TGTGCCAGCAGCCTGACAGGGGGATCAGGCACTGAAGCTTTCTTT.

This rearrangement joins TRBV7-2 to TRBJ1-5; D not resolved. Germline V gene data show CDR1 as SGHTA and CDR2 as FQGNSA. The CDR3 runs 16 residues. The ends were cut back, 1 base at V and 1 base at J, with 11 bases in the middle. This chain's CDR3 is CASSLVGGKSNQPQHF. The CDR3, as DNA: TGTGCCAGCAGCTTAGTGGGAGGGAAAAGCAATCAGCCCCAGCATTTT.

This clone was counted ten times or more. This chain connects TRBV11-2 to TRBJ2-1; 9 bases match TRBD1. Germline CDR1 SGHAT, CDR2 FQNNGV. Germline trimming cut 5 bases from V and 16 bases from J; bases unmatched to any gene: 15. The CDR3 consists of 14 residues. In DNA form, the CDR3 reads TGTGCCAGCAGCCCCGGGGGACAGGGAAGGGGAGGATTCTTC. Its translation is CASSPGGQGRGGFF. The full variable domain, with the rest looked up from reference TRBV11-2 and TRBJ2-1, is EAGVAQSPRYKIIEKRQSVAFWCNPISGHATLYWYQQILGQGPKLLIQFQNNGVVDDSQLPKDRFSAERLKGVDSTLKIQPAKLEDSAVYLCASSPGGQGRGGFFGPGTRLTVL.

J is TRBJ2-3 and V is TRBV2; D remains ambiguous. The V end lost 11 bases, the J end lost 3 bases, and 18 bases lay between the germline ends. The CDR3 extends over 14 amino acids. The germline gives CDR1 SNHLY, CDR2 FYNNEI. CDR3 coding DNA: TGTGCCGGTAAAGGAAGGGTAGGGACAGATACGCAGTATTTT. It codes for CAGKGRVGTDTQYF.

Only a few counts were recorded for this clone. This chain uses TRBV2 with TRBJ1-2; D call uncertain. There are 12 residues in the CDR3. The germline gives CDR1 SNHLY, CDR2 FYNNEI. The V end lost 3 bases, the J end lost 5 bases, and 7 bases lay between the germline ends. CDR3 sequence (DNA): TGTGCCAGCAGTGAGGGAGGGTATGGCTACACCTTC. Translation gives CASSEGGYGYTF. The full variable domain, completed using reference TRBV2 and TRBJ1-2, is EPEVTQTPSHQVTQMGQEVILRCVPISNHLYFYWYRQILGQKVEFLVSFYNNEISEKSEIFDDQFSVERPDGSNFTLKIRSTKLEDSAMYFCASSEGGYGYTFGSGTRLTVV.